This record looks at one T cell receptor (beta chain) sequence and its context. Its antigen is unknown. Germline CDR1 is ENHRY and CDR2 is SYGVKD. V gave up 2 bases and J gave up 1 base, with 12 bases separating them. This CDR3 spans 16 amino acids. The data originate from a study of T cells in Graves' hyperthyroidism and ophthalmopathy. Orbital computed tomography and thyroid ultrasound, together with serum TRAb and thyroxine and clinical symptoms, were used for diagnoses. Study observations and caveats: A median about 6.5 months before onset, the model predicted ophthalmopathy. From stable hyperthyroidism, ophthalmopathy was separated by a 13 V-J model. Among clonotypes expanded in thyroid above 0.001, most were also found in blood.

TCR beta CDR3 regions were amplified from RNA transcripts. The HTBI set primed first-round TCR CDR3 RT-PCR. One entry per CDR3 protein, called by TCRdb with MiXCR from the multiplex PCR reads. Here the sample spans approximately 49,000 distinct CDR3 sequences, roughly 50% being singletons. Source material: peripheral blood or thyroid tissue (not recorded which). V is TRBV10-3 and J is TRBJ1-5; tentative D call: TRBD1 (6 bases). The receptor comes from a man in his late teens or twenties with Graves' hyperthyroidism. The CDR3 protein is CAISERGLGSNQPQHF. The DNA of the CDR3 is TGTGCCATCAGTGAGAGGGGGTTGGGAAGCAATCAGCCCCAGCATTTT.